This T cell receptor (beta chain) was captured in a study of tumor-infiltrating lymphocytes in primary liver carcinoma. General observations from the study: Overlap between tumor regions exceeded overlap of tumor with adjacent tissue or blood.

Extraction also yielded germline DNA, while blood RNA was obtained from unsorted whole blood. Making TCR beta cDNA involved roughly 0.55 ug total RNA and a constant-region primer. Generation of the TCR beta libraries relied on three nested multiplex PCR rounds using slightly modified ARM-PCR. Both of the initial two PCR rounds ran for around 9 cycles and employed TRBV1-TRBV30 forward primers alongside a C-beta reverse primer. In TCRdb, the multiplex PCR reads were re-called with MiXCR into one record per CDR3 protein. Here the sample spans a few hundred thousand distinct CDR3 sequences, around three fifths being singletons. CDR3 size: 15 residues. CDR1 and CDR2 (germline): MNHEY, SVGAGI. The J segment lost 2 bases and the V segment lost 5 bases, leaving 9 bases of the junction unmatched. Points on this clonotype: The antigen remains undetermined.

The rearrangement joins TRBV6-5 to TRBJ2-7, with 7 bases fitting TRBD2. The material sequenced was peripheral blood. This receptor was obtained from a woman in her thirties with primary liver carcinoma and hepatitis B virus infection. The DNA for the CDR3 is TGTGCCAGCAGTCGACCGGGACGGGGGGCCTACGAGCAGTACTTC. The encoded protein is CASSRPGRGAYEQYF.